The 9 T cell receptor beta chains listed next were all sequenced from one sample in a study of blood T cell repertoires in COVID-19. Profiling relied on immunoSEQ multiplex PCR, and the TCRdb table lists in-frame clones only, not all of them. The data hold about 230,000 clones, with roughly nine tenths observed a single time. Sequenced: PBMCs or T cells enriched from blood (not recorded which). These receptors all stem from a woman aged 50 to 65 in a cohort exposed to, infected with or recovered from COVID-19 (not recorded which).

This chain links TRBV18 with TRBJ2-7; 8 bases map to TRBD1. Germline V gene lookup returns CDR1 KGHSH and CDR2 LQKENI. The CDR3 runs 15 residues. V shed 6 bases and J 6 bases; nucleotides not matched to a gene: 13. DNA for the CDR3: TGTGCCAGCTCCTCGGGCCTCAGGGGGCAAGGCGAGCAGTACTTC. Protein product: CASSSGLRGQGEQYF.

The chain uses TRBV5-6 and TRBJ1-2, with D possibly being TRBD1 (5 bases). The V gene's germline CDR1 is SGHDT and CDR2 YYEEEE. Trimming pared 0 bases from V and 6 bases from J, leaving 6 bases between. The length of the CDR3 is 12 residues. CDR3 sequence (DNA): TGTGCCAGCAGCTTGGGGGGCCATGGCTACACCTTC. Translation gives CASSLGGHGYTF.

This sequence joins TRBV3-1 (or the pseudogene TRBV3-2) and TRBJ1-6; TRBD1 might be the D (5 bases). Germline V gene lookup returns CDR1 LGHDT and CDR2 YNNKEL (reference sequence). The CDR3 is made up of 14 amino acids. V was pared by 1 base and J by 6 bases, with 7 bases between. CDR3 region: CASSQGQINSPLHF. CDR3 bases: TGTGCCAGCAGCCAAGGACAGATTAATTCACCCCTCCACTTT.

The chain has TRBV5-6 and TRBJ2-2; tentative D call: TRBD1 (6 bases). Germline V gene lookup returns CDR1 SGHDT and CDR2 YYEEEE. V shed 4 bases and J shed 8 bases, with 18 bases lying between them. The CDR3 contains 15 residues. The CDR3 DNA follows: TGTGCCAGCAGCGTAACCGGGACACACGGGGGGGAGCTGTTTTTT. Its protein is CASSVTGTHGGELFF.

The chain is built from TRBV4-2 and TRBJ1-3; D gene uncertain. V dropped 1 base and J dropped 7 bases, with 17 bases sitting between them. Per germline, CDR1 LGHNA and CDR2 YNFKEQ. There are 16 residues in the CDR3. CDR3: CASSQALGVAANTIYF. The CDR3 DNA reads TGTGCCAGCAGCCAAGCTCTCGGTGTAGCAGCGAACACCATATATTTT.

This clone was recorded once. The CDR3 DNA sequence: TGTGCCAGCAGTTTACTTCGACCTACCGGGGGCTACAATGAGCAGTTCTTC. This sequence encodes CASSLLRPTGGYNEQFF. V is TRBV27 and J is TRBJ2-1; possible D gene TRBD2, 6 bases. CDR3 length: 17 amino acids. V lost 2 bases and J lost 3, with 17 bases in between. Germline CDR1 MNHEY, CDR2 SMNVEV (reference sequence).

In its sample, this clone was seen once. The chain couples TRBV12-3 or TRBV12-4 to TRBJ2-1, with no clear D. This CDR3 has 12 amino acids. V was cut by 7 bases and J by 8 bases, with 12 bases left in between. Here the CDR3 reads CASKQAIYEQFF. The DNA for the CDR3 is TGTGCCAGCAAGCAGGCGATCTATGAGCAGTTCTTC.

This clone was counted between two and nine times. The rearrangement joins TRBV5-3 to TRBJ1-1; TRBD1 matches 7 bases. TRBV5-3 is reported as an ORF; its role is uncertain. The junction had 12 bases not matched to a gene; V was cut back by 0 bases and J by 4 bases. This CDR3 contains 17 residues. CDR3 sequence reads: CARSLEDRLFRGTEAFF. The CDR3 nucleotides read TGTGCCAGAAGCTTGGAGGACAGGCTTTTCCGTGGCACTGAAGCTTTCTTT.

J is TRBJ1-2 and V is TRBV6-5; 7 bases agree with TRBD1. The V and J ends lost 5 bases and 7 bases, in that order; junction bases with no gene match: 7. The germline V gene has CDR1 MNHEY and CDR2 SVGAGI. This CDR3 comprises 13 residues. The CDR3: CASSQWDRSGYTF. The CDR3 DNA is TGTGCCAGCAGTCAATGGGACAGATCTGGCTACACCTTC.